This TCR beta chain was recorded in a study of blood T cell repertoires in COVID-19. Study as a whole: Sites in the United States, Italy and Spain provided acute and convalescent COVID-19 samples. T cells, B-cell-depleted T cells, or PBMCs provided the cDNA or gDNA that served as material.

Assay: immunoSEQ multiplex PCR; the TCRdb copy retains only in-frame clones and omits some. The table records about 150,000 clones, roughly 82% of them present only once. The germline gives CDR1 SGHAT, CDR2 FQNNGV. Trimming shortened V by 2 bases and J by 4 bases, and 12 bases separated the two germline ends. The CDR3 length is 15 residues. The chain links TRBV11-2 to TRBJ1-5; tentatively, D is TRBD1 (5 bases). The receptor was derived from a human donor with acute or convalescent COVID-19. The donor label of this sample is uncertain. The source material was peripheral blood. The CDR3 spells CASSLQGIGNQPQHF. The CDR3, as DNA: TGTGCCAGCAGCTTACAGGGCATCGGGAATCAGCCCCAGCATTTT.